One sample yielded the 14 T cell receptor beta chains listed below, sequenced in a study of blood T cell repertoires in COVID-19. Sequenced by immunoSEQ multiplex PCR; TCRdb stores in-frame clones only, minus some. The repertoire holds hundreds of thousands of clones, with about 92% as singletons. Sequencing was performed on PBMCs or T cells enriched from blood (not recorded which). The receptors here all came from a man aged 55 to 69 who had recovered from COVID-19.

The chain recombines TRBV5-6 with TRBJ2-5; the match to TRBD1 covers 8 bases. Germline V gives CDR1 SGHDT, CDR2 YYEEEE. Losses at the gene ends were 4 bases for V and 1 base for J; bases not matched to a gene: 6. The CDR3 totals 15 residues. The CDR3 loop is CASSAVDRGQETQYF. DNA for the CDR3: TGTGCCAGCAGCGCGGTTGACAGGGGCCAAGAGACCCAGTACTTC.

The chain joins TRBV7-8 to TRBJ2-1, with TRBD1 as a possible D gene (5 bases). V shed 5 bases and J shed 8 bases, with 16 bases lying between them. This CDR3 has 14 amino acids. Germline lookup yields CDR1 SGHVS and CDR2 FQNEAQ. This chain's CDR3 is CASSQHAGSDEQFF. For the CDR3, the DNA is TGTGCCAGCAGCCAACATGCAGGGTCCGATGAGCAGTTCTTC. Using reference TRBV7-8 and TRBJ2-1 for the parts outside the CDR3, the full variable domain is GAGVSQSPRYKVAKRGQDVALRCDPISGHVSLFWYQQALGQGPEFLTYFQNEAQLDKSGLPSDRFFAERPEGSVSTLKIQRTQQEDSAVYLCASSQHAGSDEQFFGPGTRLTVL.

As concerns this clone: Relative to the germline gene, one junction end is altered; a read error may explain this. The gene calls are TRBV7-7 and TRBJ2-3; a possible D gene is TRBD2 (7 bases). The CDR3 has 15 amino acids. CDR1 SSHAT and CDR2 FNYEAQ come from the germline V gene (reference sequence). Here the CDR3 reads CASSLGRGGTDTQYF. The DNA of the CDR3 is TGTGCTAGCAGCTTGGGGAGGGGGGGAACAGATACGCAGTATTTT.

The chain recombines TRBV11-3 with TRBJ2-5, with D perhaps matching TRBD2 (5 bases). CDR1 and CDR2 from the germline V gene are SGHNT and YENEEA. Trimming shortened V by 5 bases and J by 1 base, and 26 bases separated the two germline ends. CDR3 length: 19 amino acids. The CDR3 loop reads CASSGYTGGTRRFQETQYF. In nucleotides, the CDR3 is TGTGCCAGCAGCGGATACACGGGCGGCACTAGACGTTTCCAAGAGACCCAGTACTTC.

The rearrangement uses TRBV18 and TRBJ2-1; D remains ambiguous. Germline values: CDR1 KGHSH, CDR2 LQKENI. The CDR3 spans 13 residues. Trimming pared 5 bases from V and 15 bases from J, leaving 20 bases between. The CDR3 DNA is TGTGCCAGCTCAAGTTTCGTAGAGAGAGAGGCGTTCTTC. This codes for CASSSFVEREAFF.

The chain employs TRBV7-2 and TRBJ2-1; 9 nucleotides match TRBD1. J lost 3 bases, V lost 5 bases, and 11 bases had no gene match. This CDR3 comprises 17 residues. Germline values: CDR1 SGHTA, CDR2 FQGNSA. DNA of the CDR3: TGTGCCAGCAGCGCTACCCCGGGACAGGGAGACTACAATGAGCAGTTCTTC. It yields the protein CASSATPGQGDYNEQFF.

The chain has TRBV27 and TRBJ2-1; 14 bases fit TRBD2. In germline, CDR1 is MNHEY, CDR2 SMNVEV (reference sequence). CDR3 length: 14 residues. V shed 6 bases and J 10 bases; nucleotides not matched to a gene: 5. CDR3 bases: TGTGCCAGCAGGACTAGCGGGAGGGCCGGGGAGCAGTTCTTC. Its translation is CASRTSGRAGEQFF.

This chain joins TRBV19 and TRBJ2-5, with unresolved D. This CDR3 is 13 amino acids long. V lost 6 bases and J lost 5, with 13 bases in between. Germline assignment: CDR1 LNHDA and CDR2 SQIVND (reference sequence). The CDR3 region is CASSLSGGETQYF. For the CDR3, the DNA is TGTGCCAGTAGCTTATCGGGTGGGGAGACCCAGTACTTC.

This clone was seen a single time. The V gene is TRBV21-1, the J gene TRBJ2-3; the D call TRBD2 from the table was never checked on the DNA. TRBV21-1 is tagged as a pseudogene. The CDR3 sequence is 16 residues long. As DNA, the CDR3 is TGTGCCAGCAGCAAGGGAGGGACTTCCTATACAGATACGCAGTATTTT. It yields the protein CASSKGGTSYTDTQYF.

This clone was found once. The chain uses TRBV5-1 and TRBJ1-3; D is undetermined. Per germline, CDR1 SGHRS and CDR2 YFSETQ. The CDR3 runs to 15 residues. V lost 4 bases to trimming and J lost 0 bases, with 11 bases between them. The CDR3 is CASSQMGNSGNTIYF. In DNA form, the CDR3 reads TGCGCCAGCAGCCAGATGGGCAACTCTGGAAACACCATATATTTT. Looking up the rest from reference TRBV5-1 and TRBJ1-3 gives the full variable domain: KAGVTQTPRYLIKTRGQQVTLSCSPISGHRSVSWYQQTPGQGLQFLFEYFSETQRNKGNFPGRFSGRQFSNSRSEMNVSTLELGDSALYLCASSQMGNSGNTIYFGEGSWLTVV.

This sequence joins TRBV19 and TRBJ2-2; no clear D gene. The CDR3 totals 15 residues. The V end was cut by 7 bases, the J end by 0 bases, with 12 bases between. CDR1 is LNHDA, CDR2 SQIVND, per germline (reference sequence). The CDR3 loop is CASKSGYANTGELFF. CDR3 nucleotides: TGTGCCAGTAAATCGGGTTACGCGAACACCGGGGAGCTGTTTTTT.

V is TRBV27 and J is TRBJ1-2; 12 bases agree with TRBD1. J lost 6 bases, V lost 7 bases, and 9 bases had no gene match. CDR1 MNHEY and CDR2 SMNVEV come from the germline V gene (reference sequence). There are 15 residues in the CDR3. CDR3 protein: CASTKLGTGGHGYTF. The CDR3 region has the DNA TGTGCCAGCACCAAACTCGGGACAGGGGGCCATGGCTACACCTTC.

A single count supports this clone. The V call is TRBV19, the J call TRBJ1-5; D gene ambiguous. The germline V gene encodes CDR1 LNHDA and CDR2 SQIVND (reference sequence). The V gene lost 4 bases and the J gene lost 9 bases, with 13 bases spanning the gap. The CDR3 sequence is 13 residues long. CDR3 bases: TGTGCCAGTAGTAAGTTGGCCAGTGGGCCCCAGCATTTT. Translating gives CASSKLASGPQHF.

This clone has only one observation. This chain connects TRBV18 to TRBJ2-5; D perhaps matches TRBD1 (6 bases). This CDR3 contains 14 residues. Deletions cut 3 bases from V and 1 base from J, with 9 bases between. The germline V gene has CDR1 KGHSH and CDR2 LQKENI. CDR3 DNA: TGTGCCAGCTCACCCCGGGACATCCAAGAGACCCAGTACTTC. Protein sequence: CASSPRDIQETQYF.